A single sample gave rise to the 18 T cell receptor beta chains below, sequenced in a study of blood T cell repertoires in COVID-19. The table came from immunoSEQ multiplex PCR; TCRdb's copy has only in-frame clones and leaves some out. The sample includes 390,000 or so clones, roughly 90% of them seen just once. Input material: peripheral blood. The source of these receptors is a man aged 18 to 29 with active or convalescent COVID-19.

CDR3 nucleotide sequence: TGTGCCAGTAGTATGAACCTAGCGGGCTCCTACAATGAGCAGTTCTTC. This encodes CASSMNLAGSYNEQFF. V and J are TRBV19 and TRBJ2-1, with 8 bases aligning to TRBD2. Germline V gene data show CDR1 as LNHDA and CDR2 as SQIVND (reference sequence). The CDR3 contains 16 residues. The V and J ends lost 3 bases and 0 bases, in that order; junction bases with no gene match: 4.

There are a few counts of this clone. This chain uses TRBV7-2 with TRBJ2-7, with D perhaps matching TRBD1 (5 bases). Germline loops: CDR1 SGHTA, CDR2 FQGNSA. V was trimmed by 0 bases and J by 3 bases, leaving 9 bases between them. This CDR3 comprises 14 residues. CDR3: CASSLAIGDYEQYF. DNA of the CDR3: TGTGCCAGCAGCTTAGCGATAGGGGACTACGAGCAGTACTTC. Full variable domain (outside the CDR3, taken from reference TRBV7-2 and TRBJ2-7): GAGVSQSPSNKVTEKGKDVELRCDPISGHTALYWYRQSLGQGLEFLIYFQGNSAPDKSGLPSDRFSAERTGGSVSTLTIQRTQQEDSAVYLCASSLAIGDYEQYFGPGTRLTVT.

V and J are TRBV7-9 and TRBJ1-6; no reliable D call. Germline V CDR1 and CDR2: SEHNR, FQNEAQ (reference sequence). V lost 5 bases to trimming and J lost 7 bases, with 15 bases between them. CDR3 length equals 15 residues. The chain's CDR3 is CASSPGNSPNSPLHF. The CDR3 nucleotides are TGTGCCAGCAGCCCCGGCAACAGTCCCAATTCACCCCTCCACTTT. The whole variable domain, filled in from reference TRBV7-9 and TRBJ1-6, reads DTGVSQNPRHKITKRGQNVTFRCDPISEHNRLYWYRQTLGQGPEFLTYFQNEAQLEKSRLLSDRFSAERPKGSFSTLEIQRTEQGDSAMYLCASSPGNSPNSPLHFGNGTRLTVT.

The V and J genes are TRBV7-9 and TRBJ1-5; D is uncertain. The V end was cut by 0 bases, the J end by 0 bases, with 6 bases between. Looked up from germline, CDR1 is SEHNR and CDR2 is FQNEAQ (reference sequence). The CDR3 runs to 15 residues. The CDR3 is CASSLAGSSNQPQHF. The CDR3 DNA sequence: TGTGCCAGCAGCTTAGCAGGGAGTAGCAATCAGCCCCAGCATTTT.

This chain joins TRBV7-2 and TRBJ1-1, with D possibly TRBD1 on 6 matching bases. This CDR3 spans 15 amino acids. Trimming removed 6 bases from V and 2 bases from J, with 16 bases in between. The V gene's germline CDR1 is SGHTA and CDR2 FQGNSA. The CDR3 coding sequence is TGTGCCAGCAGAACATGGGGGACATTAAACACTGAAGCTTTCTTT. This gives the protein CASRTWGTLNTEAFF.

The sample holds one count of this clone. This chain connects TRBV18 to TRBJ1-5, with 7 bases lining up with TRBD1. Per germline, CDR1 KGHSH and CDR2 LQKENI. J lost 8 bases, V lost 2 bases, and 3 bases had no gene match. The CDR3 sequence is 13 residues long. DNA of the CDR3: TGTGCCAGCTCACCAGGGCAGGGGGAGCCCCAGCATTTT. As protein: CASSPGQGEPQHF. The whole variable domain, remainder taken from reference TRBV18 and TRBJ1-5, is NAGVMQNPRHLVRRRGQEARLRCSPMKGHSHVYWYRQLPEEGLKFMVYLQKENIIDESGMPKERFSAEFPKEGPSILRIQQVVRGDSAAYFCASSPGQGEPQHFGDGTRLSIL.

The chain has TRBV5-6 and TRBJ2-2, with D perhaps matching TRBD1 (6 bases). V was cut by 1 base and J by 9 bases, with 10 bases left in between. Germline V gene data show CDR1 as SGHDT and CDR2 as YYEEEE. This CDR3 is 13 amino acids long. The CDR3 DNA follows: TGTGCCAGCAGCTTGTCAGGGGCCAGGGAGCTGTTTTTT. Amino acids: CASSLSGARELFF.

The rearrangement uses TRBV19 and TRBJ2-7; 8 positions agree with TRBD1. CDR1 is LNHDA, CDR2 SQIVND, per germline (reference sequence). V dropped 7 bases and J dropped 3; count of bases not matched to a gene: 8. The CDR3 totals 14 residues. The CDR3 protein is CASNTTGEIYEQYF. CDR3 in DNA: TGTGCCAGTAACACGACAGGGGAGATCTACGAGCAGTACTTC.

The chain couples TRBV3-1 (or the pseudogene TRBV3-2) to TRBJ2-7; maybe TRBD2 (6 bases). Germline V lookup: CDR1 LGHDT, CDR2 YNNKEL (reference sequence). The V and J ends lost 1 base and 6 bases respectively, with 13 bases between them. There are 14 residues in the CDR3. The CDR3 DNA is TGTGCCAGCAGCCAAGCTAGCGATAACTTCGAGCAGTACTTC. It specifies CASSQASDNFEQYF.

V is TRBV5-5 and J is TRBJ1-2, with D possibly TRBD1 on 5 matching bases. With 4 bases removed from V and 7 bases from J, the gap between germline ends came to 20 bases. The CDR3 totals 15 residues. The germline CDR1 and CDR2 sequences are SGHKS and YYEKEE (reference sequence). CDR3 loop: CASSRGTFSELGYTF. CDR3 DNA: TGTGCCAGCAGCCGAGGGACTTTTTCTGAGCTTGGCTACACCTTC. Full variable domain (outside the CDR3, taken from reference TRBV5-5 and TRBJ1-2): DAGVTQSPTHLIKTRGQQVTLRCSPISGHKSVSWYQQVLGQGPQFIFQYYEKEERGRGNFPDRFSARQFPNYSSELNVNALLLGDSALYLCASSRGTFSELGYTFGSGTRLTVV.

The CDR3 nucleotides are TGTGCCAGCAGTCGCCCGGGACAGGGTGAAGGGGTCCAGTACTTC. As protein: CASSRPGQGEGVQYF. The rearrangement joins TRBV2 to TRBJ2-5, with 9 bases fitting TRBD1. From germline, CDR1 is SNHLY and CDR2 FYNNEI. This CDR3 has 15 residues. V was pared by 5 bases and J by 10 bases, with 14 bases of the junction left unmatched.

The chain recombines TRBV4-3 with TRBJ2-1, with no clear D. The germline CDR1 and CDR2 sequences are LGHNA and YSLEER. V lost 1 base and J 3 bases, leaving 7 bases between the germline ends. This CDR3 is 14 amino acids long. The CDR3 is CASSQVYGYNEQFF. The CDR3 bases are TGCGCCAGCAGCCAAGTTTACGGCTACAATGAGCAGTTCTTC.

The V gene is TRBV18, the J gene TRBJ1-5; D gene ambiguous. Germline CDR1 KGHSH, CDR2 LQKENI. Deletions cut 2 bases from V and 7 bases from J, with 18 bases between. The CDR3 totals 16 residues. The CDR3 nucleotides are TGTGCCAGCTCACCAAAGGCAGGTTTGAGAATCCAGCCCCAGCATTTT. Its translation is CASSPKAGLRIQPQHF.

This rearrangement joins TRBV2 to TRBJ2-7, with D unresolved. Trimming took off 1 base at V and 5 bases at J, with 15 bases between the two ends. The CDR3 has 15 residues. Germline V CDR1 and CDR2: SNHLY, FYNNEI. CDR3 bases: TGTGCCAGCAGTGAAGTTGAGCCGGGTCGGGACGAGCAGTACTTC. It encodes CASSEVEPGRDEQYF.

The V call is TRBV19, the J call TRBJ2-7; 12 bases line up with TRBD2. With 11 bases clipped from V and 5 bases from J, the junction kept 4 bases outside the gene matches. The CDR3 contains 12 residues. Germline V gives CDR1 LNHDA, CDR2 SQIVND (reference sequence). CDR3: CAPGLAGNEQYF. Written as DNA, the CDR3 is TGTGCCCCCGGACTAGCGGGAAACGAGCAGTACTTC.

The chain links TRBV12-3 or TRBV12-4 to TRBJ1-4; TRBD1 might be the D (6 bases). The length of the CDR3 is 12 residues. Trimming pared 7 bases from V and 8 bases from J, leaving 11 bases between. The CDR3 spells CASKGGGEKLFF. The CDR3 DNA reads as TGTGCCAGCAAGGGGGGGGGCGAAAAACTGTTTTTT.

The rearrangement links TRBV5-1 to TRBJ1-1, with 7 bases that match TRBD1. Germline-derived CDR1 and CDR2 are SGHRS and YFSETQ. The CDR3 is 14 amino acids. The trim removed 3 bases at V and 4 bases at J, leaving 6 bases unmatched. The CDR3 DNA follows: TGCGCCAGCAGCTCAGGGGGGCGGGTCACTGAAGCTTTCTTT. Amino acids: CASSSGGRVTEAFF.

The count of this clone is one. The V and J genes are TRBV4-1 and TRBJ2-7; D is unresolved. The CDR3 has 15 amino acids. The ends were cut back, 0 bases at V and 4 bases at J, with 13 bases in the middle. CDR1 is MGHRA and CDR2 is YSYEKL in the germline V gene. CDR3 loop: CASSQDFAYWYEQYF. In DNA, the CDR3 is TGCGCCAGCAGCCAAGATTTTGCCTATTGGTACGAGCAGTACTTC.